These 2 T cell receptor beta chains came from one sample sequenced in a study of CD8+ T cells in alopecia areata. In each case, RNA was isolated and then reverse transcribed into cDNA as the sequencing template. Generated by immunoSEQ multiplex PCR, the TCRdb table keeps only in-frame clones and is missing some. The sample lists 150,000 to 200,000 clones, about 66% seen once, with roughly 10% in the top ten. Sample: CD8+ T cells sorted from blood, taken at week 0. The origin of the receptors is a human donor with alopecia areata.

The chain combines TRBV5-6 with TRBJ2-7; D gene uncertain. V was clipped by 4 bases and J by 6 bases, with 26 bases between them. CDR3 length: 17 residues. Germline-derived CDR1 and CDR2 are SGHDT and YYEEEE. The CDR3 DNA sequence: TGTGCCAGCAGCCCGAAACCCGTTTACGACGGAAGGAGCGAGCAGTACTTC. Translating gives CASSPKPVYDGRSEQYF.

The sample holds a few counts of this clone. The CDR3 bases are TGTGCCAGCAGTTTATCCCCTCCAAATAGCAATCAGCCCCAGCATTTT. Its protein is CASSLSPPNSNQPQHF. The chain recombines TRBV27 with TRBJ1-5; no reliable D call. The CDR3 extends over 16 amino acids. Germline V gene data show CDR1 as MNHEY and CDR2 as SMNVEV (reference sequence). V was shortened by 0 bases and J by 0 bases, with 9 bases between the two germline ends.